This T cell receptor (beta chain) was documented in a study of shared clonotypes between healthy human individuals. Concerning this clone itself: Its antigen is currently unknown.

Authors' data handling: ImmunoSEQ yielded junction-only sequences lacking quality scores, so filtering differed. Profiling relied on immunoSEQ multiplex PCR, and the TCRdb table lists in-frame clones only, not all of them. D and trimming were read from the DNA, whereas the V and J calls and clone size are those reported in that table. Found here are approximately 2,300,000 clones, about nine tenths of them singletons; the top ten hold 0.3% to 0.45%. Into CD45RA+ naive and CD45RA-negative memory subsets, the CD4+ cells were split. Trimming cost V 4 bases and J 4 bases, with 23 bases left between them. The CDR3 loop spans 17 amino acids. Germline CDR1 reads MNHNS; CDR2 reads SASEGT. Findings and limits, study-wide: Lower generation probabilities were found for non-shared clonotypes than for those shared by all four donors.

This TCR was sampled from a man between 18 and 35 years old in good health. Some clones in this sample may be carry-over from other donors' samples. The sample was naive CD4+ T cells from PBMCs. Subset defined: CD45RA+ positively selected. The chain employs TRBV6-1 and TRBJ2-7; D tentatively reads TRBD1 or TRBD2 (6 bases each). The CDR3 spells CASSVEGGAASPYEQYF. The CDR3 region has the DNA TGTGCCAGCAGTGTAGAGGGGGGCGCCGCAAGTCCGTACGAGCAGTACTTC.